This passage covers 21 T cell receptor beta chains from one sample sequenced in a study of blood T cell repertoires in COVID-19. Assay used: immunoSEQ multiplex PCR; TCRdb lists only in-frame clones, some missing. The sample consists of approximately 250,000 clones, 75% to 95% of them appearing once. Sequencing was performed on PBMCs or T cells enriched from blood (not recorded which). These receptors were collected from a man between 40 and 49 years old who had been exposed to COVID-19.

The chain uses TRBV6-2 or TRBV6-3 and TRBJ2-7; D not certain. Germline V CDR1 and CDR2: MNHEY, SVGEGT. V shed 3 bases and J shed 9 bases, with 9 bases lying between them. This CDR3 has 11 amino acids. The CDR3 reads CASSYGFWQYF. CDR3 DNA: TGTGCCAGCAGTTATGGCTTCTGGCAGTACTTC.

The chain joins TRBV27 to TRBJ1-4; 7 bases map to TRBD1. This CDR3 has 14 amino acids. Trimming cost V 6 bases and J 4 bases; bases outside gene matches: 5. Germline-derived CDR1 and CDR2 are MNHEY and SMNVEV (reference sequence). The CDR3, as DNA: TGTGCCAGCAGCGGACAGGAGGATAATGAAAAACTGTTTTTT. It specifies CASSGQEDNEKLFF.

The CDR3 coding sequence is TGCAGCGCCCAAAAGGGGGGGGGAATAGCCAAAAACATTCAGTACTTC. It codes for CSAQKGGGIAKNIQYF. V and J are TRBV29-1 and TRBJ2-4; a weak D match, TRBD2 (7 bases). V was pared by 7 bases and J by 0 bases, with 19 bases between. Germline values: CDR1 SQVTM, CDR2 ANQGSEA. The CDR3 length is 16 residues.

This sequence joins TRBV5-6 and TRBJ1-2, with D uncertain. The length of the CDR3 is 15 residues. Deletions cut 1 base from V and 6 bases from J, with 16 bases between. Germline CDR1 SGHDT, CDR2 YYEEEE. The CDR3 is CASSLRAAGLDGYTF. Written as DNA, the CDR3 is TGTGCCAGCAGCTTGAGGGCAGCGGGCCTAGATGGCTACACCTTC.

The rearrangement links TRBV4-1 to TRBJ2-7; 10 bases line up with TRBD2. CDR3 size: 15 residues. Germline CDR1 MGHRA, CDR2 YSYEKL. V lost 2 bases to trimming and J lost 0 bases; unmatched junction nucleotides: 1. The CDR3 sequence: CASSQRTSGSYEQYF. CDR3 nucleotide sequence: TGCGCCAGCAGCCAACGGACTAGCGGCTCCTACGAGCAGTACTTC.

The J gene is TRBJ1-2, the V gene TRBV3-1 (or the pseudogene TRBV3-2); possible D gene TRBD1, 5 bases. V was clipped by 0 bases and J by 7 bases, with 12 bases between them. CDR1 and CDR2 (germline): LGHDT, YNNKEL (reference sequence). The CDR3 sequence is 14 residues long. The CDR3 sequence is CASSQDWGGPGYTF. For the CDR3, the DNA is TGTGCCAGCAGCCAAGATTGGGGGGGTCCTGGCTACACCTTC.

This chain connects TRBV28 to TRBJ1-3; D perhaps matches TRBD1 (5 bases). Between the trimmed V and J ends, which lost 6 bases and 0 bases, there was a span of 9 bases. The length of the CDR3 is 14 residues. CDR1 is MDHEN and CDR2 is SYDVKM in the germline V gene. The CDR3 DNA reads as TGTGCCAGCAGGGGGGACTTCTCTGGAAACACCATATATTTT. Translated, it gives CASRGDFSGNTIYF.

The rearrangement joins TRBV28 to TRBJ1-1, with D hard to call. This CDR3 has 13 residues. Trimming shortened V by 7 bases and J by 1 base, and 10 bases separated the two germline ends. The germline V gene has CDR1 MDHEN and CDR2 SYDVKM. The CDR3 is CASITMANTEAFF. The CDR3 nucleotides read TGTGCCAGCATCACTATGGCGAACACTGAAGCTTTCTTT. The full variable domain, with the rest looked up from reference TRBV28 and TRBJ1-1, is DVKVTQSSRYLVKRTGEKVFLECVQDMDHENMFWYRQDPGLGLRLIYFSYDVKMKEKGDIPEGYSVSREKKERFSLILESASTNQTSMYLCASITMANTEAFFGQGTRLTVV.

Regarding this clone: This sample also contains other DNA sequences that code for the same CDR3. The gene calls are TRBV7-2 and TRBJ1-5; D perhaps matches TRBD1 (6 bases). The CDR3 is 15 amino acids. Trimming removed 0 bases at V and 6 bases at J, with 12 bases between. Germline V lookup: CDR1 SGHTA, CDR2 FQGNSA. The CDR3 nucleotides are TGTGCCAGCAGCTTAGCGTCAGGGGCCCGTCAGCCCCAGCATTTT. Its translation: CASSLASGARQPQHF.

In this sample, this clone turned up a few times. This chain links TRBV7-8 with TRBJ2-3; unclear D gene. This CDR3 is built from 15 residues. The germline V gene has CDR1 SGHVS and CDR2 FQNEAQ. V lost 1 base to trimming and J lost 2 bases, with 10 bases between them. The CDR3 sequence is CASSLVARNTDTQYF. The CDR3 nucleotides are TGTGCCAGCAGCTTAGTGGCCAGGAACACAGATACGCAGTATTTT.

This sequence joins TRBV9 and TRBJ2-3; 7 nucleotides line up with TRBD2. Losses at the gene ends were 0 bases for V and 0 bases for J; bases not matched to a gene: 4. The CDR3 consists of 16 residues. Germline CDR1 reads SGDLS; CDR2 reads YYNGEE. CDR3 sequence (DNA): TGTGCCAGCAGCGTAGACTTCGGGAGGAGCACAGATACGCAGTATTTT. It encodes CASSVDFGRSTDTQYF. The full variable domain, rest sourced from reference TRBV9 and TRBJ2-3, is DSGVTQTPKHLITATGQRVTLRCSPRSGDLSVYWYQQSLDQGLQFLIQYYNGEERAKGNILERFSAQQFPDLHSELNLSSLELGDSALYFCASSVDFGRSTDTQYFGPGTRLTVL.

The gene calls are TRBV3-1 (or the pseudogene TRBV3-2) and TRBJ2-1; TRBD2 matches 8 bases. The CDR3 extends over 14 amino acids. Trimming at V came to 4 bases and at J to 9 bases, leaving 8 bases not matched to a gene. Germline V gives CDR1 LGHDT, CDR2 YNNKEL (reference sequence). This CDR3 reads CASSPIGTRGEQFF. DNA of the CDR3: TGTGCCAGCAGCCCCATCGGGACTAGAGGTGAGCAGTTCTTC.

The CDR3 DNA reads TGTGCCAGCAACAACAAACCCGGGACAGGGTATCCCCTGATGAACACTGAAGCTTTCTTT. Translated: CASNNKPGTGYPLMNTEAFF. The chain is built from TRBV21-1 and TRBJ1-1; the table assigns TRBD1, which was not confirmed against the DNA. TRBV21-1 is an annotated pseudogene. This CDR3 contains 20 residues.

The J gene is TRBJ2-7, the V gene TRBV10-3; TRBD1 agrees at 7 bases. CDR1 and CDR2 (germline): ENHRY, SYGVKD. The CDR3 runs to 16 residues. The junction had 10 bases not matched to a gene; V was cut back by 3 bases and J by 2 bases. The CDR3 loop reads CAISDRRDSRAYEQYF. In nucleotides, the CDR3 is TGTGCCATCAGTGATCGTAGGGACAGTCGCGCCTACGAGCAGTACTTC.

The chain employs TRBV28 and TRBJ1-5; 7 nucleotides line up with TRBD1. Trimming removed 3 bases from V and 4 bases from J; junction bases left unmatched: 9. CDR3 size: 16 residues. Germline V gene lookup returns CDR1 MDHEN and CDR2 SYDVKM. CDR3 loop: CASSLWEGGANQPQHF. CDR3 bases: TGTGCCAGCAGTTTGTGGGAAGGGGGCGCAAATCAGCCCCAGCATTTT. Full variable domain (outside the CDR3, taken from reference TRBV28 and TRBJ1-5): DVKVTQSSRYLVKRTGEKVFLECVQDMDHENMFWYRQDPGLGLRLIYFSYDVKMKEKGDIPEGYSVSREKKERFSLILESASTNQTSMYLCASSLWEGGANQPQHFGDGTRLSIL.

The chain carries TRBV11-3 and TRBJ1-4; weak D call: TRBD1 (5 bases). The CDR3 is 13 residues long. CDR1 and CDR2 from the germline V gene are SGHNT and YENEEA. V was pared by 10 bases and J by 7 bases, with 16 bases between. CDR3 protein: CATAPGRGEKLFF. CDR3 nucleotide sequence: TGTGCCACCGCCCCAGGGCGAGGTGAAAAACTGTTTTTT. The full variable domain, in which reference TRBV11-3 and TRBJ1-4 provide the parts outside the CDR3, is EAGVVQSPRYKIIEKKQPVAFWCNPISGHNTLYWYLQNLGQGPELLIRYENEEAVDDSQLPKDRFSAERLKGVDSTLKIQPAELGDSAVYLCATAPGRGEKLFFGSGTQLSVL.

This clone showed up just once. The V gene is TRBV18, the J gene TRBJ2-2, with TRBD1 matching over 7 bases. V lost 6 bases to trimming and J lost 4 bases; unmatched junction nucleotides: 8. Germline values: CDR1 KGHSH, CDR2 LQKENI. The CDR3 has 15 amino acids. CDR3 residues: CASSPDRARTGELFF. CDR3 DNA sequence: TGTGCCAGCTCGCCAGACAGGGCCCGCACCGGGGAGCTGTTTTTT.

V is TRBV6-5 and J is TRBJ2-1; 8 nucleotides agree with TRBD2. The germline gives CDR1 MNHEY, CDR2 SVGAGI. With V trimmed by 7 bases and J by 6 bases, 8 bases remained unmatched. The CDR3 spans 14 residues. The DNA of the CDR3 is TGTGCCAGCACCACGGGACTAGGGTCCAATGAGCAGTTCTTC. It encodes CASTTGLGSNEQFF.

The rearrangement joins TRBV12-5 to TRBJ2-2, with TRBD2 matching 7 bases. After removal of 0 bases from V and 6 bases from J, the junction contained 7 bases not matched to a gene. The V gene's germline CDR1 is LGHNT and CDR2 FRNRAP. The CDR3 extends over 16 amino acids. Written as DNA, the CDR3 is TGTGCTAGTGGTTTGGTTTGGGGGGGTGAGGCCGGGGAGCTGTTTTTT. Its translation: CASGLVWGGEAGELFF. The whole variable domain, filled in from reference TRBV12-5 and TRBJ2-2, reads DARVTQTPRHKVTEMGQEVTMRCQPILGHNTVFWYRQTMMQGLELLAYFRNRAPLDDSGMPKDRFSAEMPDATLATLKIQPSEPRDSAVYFCASGLVWGGEAGELFFGEGSRLTVL.

The chain is built from TRBV9 and TRBJ2-7; 7 positions match TRBD2. The V gene's germline CDR1 is SGDLS and CDR2 YYNGEE. V dropped 4 bases and J dropped 5; count of bases not matched to a gene: 15. This CDR3 is 16 amino acids long. The CDR3 nucleotides read TGTGCCAGCAGCCCCTTTAAGGGACTACCGCCGGACGAGCAGTACTTC. This encodes CASSPFKGLPPDEQYF.

The chain combines TRBV19 with TRBJ1-5; weak D call: TRBD1 (6 bases). This CDR3 has 16 residues. Per the germline V gene, CDR1 is LNHDA and CDR2 is SQIVND (reference sequence). V lost 11 bases and J lost 0, with 20 bases in between. The CDR3 nucleotides read TGTGCCGGATCATCTACAGGGAGCTATAGCAATCAGCCCCAGCATTTT. This codes for CAGSSTGSYSNQPQHF.